This T cell receptor beta chain was sequenced during a study of blood T cell repertoires in COVID-19. Clones were read by immunoSEQ multiplex PCR, and TCRdb kept only the in-frame ones, dropping some. In the table there are about 130,000 clones, about 80% of which are singletons. Input material: PBMCs or T cells enriched from blood (not recorded which). This sequence originates from a man aged 45 to 65 who had recovered from COVID-19.

CDR3 sequence (DNA): TGTGCCAGCAGCTTGGCTAGCGGGGCCTCCGAGACCCAGTACTTC. Its translation: CASSLASGASETQYF. V is TRBV7-2 and J is TRBJ2-5; TRBD2 agrees at 9 bases. The CDR3 runs to 15 residues. CDR1 is SGHTA, CDR2 FQGNSA, per germline. The junction had 7 bases not matched to a gene; V was cut back by 3 bases and J by 5 bases. The entire variable domain, with the rest obtained from reference TRBV7-2 and TRBJ2-5, is as follows: GAGVSQSPSNKVTEKGKDVELRCDPISGHTALYWYRQSLGQGLEFLIYFQGNSAPDKSGLPSDRFSAERTGGSVSTLTIQRTQQEDSAVYLCASSLASGASETQYFGPGTRLLVL.